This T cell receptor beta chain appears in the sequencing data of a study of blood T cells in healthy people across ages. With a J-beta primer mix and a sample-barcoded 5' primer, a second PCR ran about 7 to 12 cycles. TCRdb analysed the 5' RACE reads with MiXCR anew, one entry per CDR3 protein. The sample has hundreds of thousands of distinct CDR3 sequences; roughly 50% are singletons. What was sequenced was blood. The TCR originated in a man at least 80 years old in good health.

CDR3: CASSHEGATPAGYTF. The CDR3 nucleotides read TGTGCCAGCAGCCATGAGGGCGCGACTCCGGCTGGTTACACCTTC. The chain carries TRBV3-1 and TRBJ1-2; D is ambiguous. The germline CDR1 and CDR2 sequences are LGHDT and YNNKEL (reference sequence). This CDR3 is built from 15 residues. The germline V and J ends were trimmed by 3 bases and 11 bases, with 22 bases remaining between them. Looking up the rest from reference TRBV3-1 and TRBJ1-2 gives the full variable domain: DTAVSQTPKYLVTQMGNDKSIKCEQNLGHDTMYWYKQDSKKFLKIMFSYNNKELIINETVPNRFSPKSPDKAHLNLHINSLELGDSAVYFCASSHEGATPAGYTFGSGTRLTVV.